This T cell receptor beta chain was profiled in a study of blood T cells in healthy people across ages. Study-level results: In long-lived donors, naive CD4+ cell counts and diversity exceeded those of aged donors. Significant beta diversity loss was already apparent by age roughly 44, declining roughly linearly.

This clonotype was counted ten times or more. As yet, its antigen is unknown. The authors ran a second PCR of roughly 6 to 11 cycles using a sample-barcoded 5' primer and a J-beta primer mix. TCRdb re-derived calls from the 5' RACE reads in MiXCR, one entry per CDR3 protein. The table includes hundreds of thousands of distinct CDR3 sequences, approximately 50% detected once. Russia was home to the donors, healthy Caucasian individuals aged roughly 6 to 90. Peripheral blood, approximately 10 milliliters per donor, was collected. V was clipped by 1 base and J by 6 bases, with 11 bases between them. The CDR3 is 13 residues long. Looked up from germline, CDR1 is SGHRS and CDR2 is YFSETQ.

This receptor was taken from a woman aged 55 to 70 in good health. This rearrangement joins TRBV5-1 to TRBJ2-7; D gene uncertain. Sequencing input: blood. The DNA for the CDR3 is TGCGCCAGCAGCTTGAACCGTTTCTCCGAGCAGTACTTC. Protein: CASSLNRFSEQYF.